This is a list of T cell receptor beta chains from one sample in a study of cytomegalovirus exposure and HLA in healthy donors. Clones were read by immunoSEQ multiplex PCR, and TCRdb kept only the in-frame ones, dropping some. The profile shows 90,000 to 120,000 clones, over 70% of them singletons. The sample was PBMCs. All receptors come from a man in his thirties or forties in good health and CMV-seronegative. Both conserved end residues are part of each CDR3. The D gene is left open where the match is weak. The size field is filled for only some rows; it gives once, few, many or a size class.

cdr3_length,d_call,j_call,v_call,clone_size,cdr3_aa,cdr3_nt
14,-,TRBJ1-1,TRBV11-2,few,CASSPLTRSTEAFF,TGTGCCAGCAGCCCCCTAACAAGGAGCACTGAAGCTTTCTTT
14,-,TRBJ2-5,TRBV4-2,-,CASSQGLEVGTQYF,TGTGCCAGCAGCCAGGGACTCGAGGTCGGGACCCAGTACTTC
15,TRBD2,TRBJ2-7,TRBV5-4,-,CASSLRTSGGGEQYF,TGTGCCAGCAGCCTCCGGACTAGCGGGGGAGGCGAGCAGTACTTC
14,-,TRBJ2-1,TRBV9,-,CASSVVGREDEQFF,TGTGCCAGCAGCGTAGTGGGCAGGGAAGATGAGCAGTTCTTC
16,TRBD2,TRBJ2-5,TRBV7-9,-,CASSETGTSGTETQYF,TGTGCCAGCAGCGAGACTGGGACTAGCGGGACTGAGACCCAGTACTTC
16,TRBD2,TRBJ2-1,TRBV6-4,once,CASSERGTSGVDEQFF,TGTGCCAGCAGTGAGCGGGGGACTAGCGGGGTCGATGAGCAGTTCTTC
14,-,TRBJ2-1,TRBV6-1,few,CASMEWGHYNEQFF,TGTGCCAGCATGGAGTGGGGACATTACAATGAGCAGTTCTTC
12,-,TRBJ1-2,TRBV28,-,CASSRRPRGYTF,TGTGCCAGCAGCCGCAGGCCAAGGGGCTACACCTTC
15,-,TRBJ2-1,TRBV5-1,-,CASSRGPERGNEQFF,TGCGCCAGCAGTAGGGGCCCCGAAAGAGGCAATGAGCAGTTCTTC
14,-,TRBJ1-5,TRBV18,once,CASSAGDSNQPQHF,TGTGCCAGCTCAGCGGGCGATAGCAATCAGCCCCAGCATTTT
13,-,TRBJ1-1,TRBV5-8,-,CASSLEVVEEAFF,TGTGCCAGCAGCTTGGAAGTGGTTGAGGAAGCTTTCTTT
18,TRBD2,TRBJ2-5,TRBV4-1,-,CASSQDRLAGGLGETQYF,TGCGCCAGCAGCCAAGATCGGCTAGCGGGGGGGCTCGGAGAGACCCAGTACTTC
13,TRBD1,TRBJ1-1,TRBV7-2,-,CASSLLRTGAAFF,TGTGCCAGCAGCTTGTTAAGGACAGGGGCTGCTTTCTTT
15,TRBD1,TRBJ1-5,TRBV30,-,CAWSEPTGVNQPQHF,TGTGCCTGGAGCGAACCCACAGGGGTCAATCAGCCCCAGCATTTT
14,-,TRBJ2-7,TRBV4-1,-,CASSQVPNSDEQYF,TGCGCCAGCAGCCAAGTACCAAACTCGGACGAGCAGTACTTC
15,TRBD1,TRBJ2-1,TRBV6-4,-,CASSGGGQGSNEQFF,TGTGCCAGCAGTGGGGGGGGACAGGGGTCGAATGAGCAGTTCTTC
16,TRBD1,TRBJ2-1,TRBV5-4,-,CASSPTGGSSYNEQFF,TGTGCCAGCAGCCCGACAGGGGGGAGCTCCTACAATGAGCAGTTCTTC
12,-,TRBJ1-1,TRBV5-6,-,CASSRRDKRAFF,TGTGCCAGCAGCAGACGGGATAAGAGAGCTTTCTTT
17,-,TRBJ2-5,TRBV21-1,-,CASSPRRTSGSRETQYF,TGTGCCAGCAGCCCAAGGCGGACTAGCGGGAGTCGGGAGACCCAGTACTTC
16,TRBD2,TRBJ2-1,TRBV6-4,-,CASSGGLAGGPQEQFF,TGTGCCAGCAGTGGGGGACTAGCGGGGGGGCCCCAAGAGCAGTTCTTC
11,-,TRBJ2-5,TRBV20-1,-,CSARGTPTAYF,TGCAGTGCTAGGGGGACTCCCACTGCGTACTTC
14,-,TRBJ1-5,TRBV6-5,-,CASSQGGSNQPQHF,TGTGCCAGCAGTCAAGGGGGTAGCAATCAGCCCCAGCATTTT
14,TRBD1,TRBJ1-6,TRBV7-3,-,CASSQGTANSPLHF,TGTGCCAGCAGCCAGGGGACAGCAAATTCACCCCTCCACTTT
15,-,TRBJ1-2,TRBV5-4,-,CASSTGGAANYGYTF,TGTGCCAGCAGCACGGGGGGGGCTGCTAACTATGGCTACACCTTC
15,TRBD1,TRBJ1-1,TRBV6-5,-,CASSTGTGRRAEAFF,TGTGCCAGCAGTACGGGGACAGGGAGGAGGGCTGAAGCTTTCTTT
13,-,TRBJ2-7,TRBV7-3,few,CASSSGAGYEQYF,TGTGCCAGCAGCTCAGGGGCGGGCTACGAGCAGTACTTC
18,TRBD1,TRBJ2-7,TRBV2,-,CASTLIGGAGTAPYEQYF,TGTGCCAGCACTCTTATTGGGGGAGCCGGGACAGCCCCCTACGAGCAGTACTTC
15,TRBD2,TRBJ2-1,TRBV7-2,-,CASSLLADTYNEQFF,TGTGCCAGCAGCTTACTAGCGGATACCTACAATGAGCAGTTCTTC
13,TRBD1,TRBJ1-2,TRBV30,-,CAWTPTGSYGYTF,TGTGCCTGGACCCCGACAGGGAGCTATGGCTACACCTTC
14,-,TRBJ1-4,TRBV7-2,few,CASSSGAWGEKLFF,TGTGCCAGCAGCTCAGGGGCGTGGGGGGAAAAACTGTTTTTT
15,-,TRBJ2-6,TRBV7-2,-,CASSLPPSGANVLTF,TGTGCCAGCAGCTTACCTCCCTCTGGGGCCAACGTCCTGACTTTC
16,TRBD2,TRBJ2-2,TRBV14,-,CASSLLAGGITGELFF,TGTGCCAGCAGCCTGCTAGCGGGAGGGATCACCGGGGAGCTGTTTTTT
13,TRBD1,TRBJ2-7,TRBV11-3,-,CASSSDRAGEQYF,TGTGCCAGCAGCTCGGACAGGGCCGGCGAGCAGTACTTC
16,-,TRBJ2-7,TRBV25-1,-,CASSDYGQGLTYEQYF,TGTGCCAGCAGTGACTACGGACAGGGACTAACCTACGAGCAGTACTTC
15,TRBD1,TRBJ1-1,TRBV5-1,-,CASSIGTGGFTEAFF,TGCGCCAGCAGCATCGGGACAGGGGGCTTCACTGAAGCTTTCTTT
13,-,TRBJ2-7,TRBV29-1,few,CSVEADDYYEQYF,TGCAGCGTTGAAGCGGACGACTACTACGAGCAGTACTTC
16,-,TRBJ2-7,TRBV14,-,CASSQDFQRGAYEQYF,TGTGCCAGCAGCCAAGATTTCCAGCGAGGCGCCTACGAGCAGTACTTC
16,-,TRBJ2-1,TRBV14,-,CASSQVYFRSYNEQFF,TGTGCCAGCAGCCAAGTGTACTTCCGCTCCTACAATGAGCAGTTCTTC
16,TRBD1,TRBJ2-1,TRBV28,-,CASSMYGTGSYNEQFF,TGTGCCAGCAGTATGTACGGGACAGGGTCCTACAATGAGCAGTTCTTC
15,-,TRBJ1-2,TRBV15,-,CATSREGRQLYGYTF,TGTGCCACCAGCAGAGAGGGTCGACAGCTCTATGGCTACACCTTC
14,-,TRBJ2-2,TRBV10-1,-,CASSERSATGELFF,TGCGCCAGCAGTGAACGGTCCGCCACCGGGGAGCTGTTTTTT
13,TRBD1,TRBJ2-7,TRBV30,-,CAWMWDRGSEQYF,TGTGCCTGGATGTGGGACAGGGGTAGTGAGCAGTACTTC
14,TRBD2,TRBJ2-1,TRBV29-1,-,CSVEYRATGREQFF,TGCAGCGTTGAATATCGGGCCACCGGGAGGGAGCAGTTCTTC
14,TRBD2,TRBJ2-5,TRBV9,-,CASNIAGGKETQYF,TGTGCCAGCAACATAGCGGGGGGGAAAGAGACCCAGTACTTC
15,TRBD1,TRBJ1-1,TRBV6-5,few,CASSYSWDSNTEAFF,TGTGCCAGCAGTTACTCGTGGGACAGTAACACTGAAGCTTTCTTT
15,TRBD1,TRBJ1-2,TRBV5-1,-,CASSLGTGYGYGYTF,TGCGCCAGCAGCTTGGGGACAGGGTACGGCTATGGCTACACCTTC